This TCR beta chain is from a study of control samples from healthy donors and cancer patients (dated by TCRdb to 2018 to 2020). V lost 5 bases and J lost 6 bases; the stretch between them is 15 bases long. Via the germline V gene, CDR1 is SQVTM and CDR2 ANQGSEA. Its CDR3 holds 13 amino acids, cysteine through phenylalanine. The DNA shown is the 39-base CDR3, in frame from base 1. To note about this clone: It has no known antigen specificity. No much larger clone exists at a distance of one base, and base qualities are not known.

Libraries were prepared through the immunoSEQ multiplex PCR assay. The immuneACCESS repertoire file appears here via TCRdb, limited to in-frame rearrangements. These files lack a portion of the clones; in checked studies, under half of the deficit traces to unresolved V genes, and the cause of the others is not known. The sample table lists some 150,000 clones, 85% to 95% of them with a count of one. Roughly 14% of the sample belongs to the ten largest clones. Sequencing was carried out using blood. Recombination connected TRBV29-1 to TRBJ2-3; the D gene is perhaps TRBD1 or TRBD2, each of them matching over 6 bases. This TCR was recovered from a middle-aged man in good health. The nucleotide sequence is TGCAGCGTTCGCTATGGGGGGCTTGATACGCAGTATTTT. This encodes CSVRYGGLDTQYF.